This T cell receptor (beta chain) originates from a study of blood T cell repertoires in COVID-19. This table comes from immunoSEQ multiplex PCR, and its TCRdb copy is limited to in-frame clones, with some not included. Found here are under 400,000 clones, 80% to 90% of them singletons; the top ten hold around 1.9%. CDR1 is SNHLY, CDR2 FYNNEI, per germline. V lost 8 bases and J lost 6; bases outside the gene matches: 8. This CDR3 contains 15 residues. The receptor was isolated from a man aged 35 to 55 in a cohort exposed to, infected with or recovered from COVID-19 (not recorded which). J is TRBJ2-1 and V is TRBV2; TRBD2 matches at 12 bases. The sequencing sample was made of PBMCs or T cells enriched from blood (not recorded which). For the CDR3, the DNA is TGTGCCAGCGGGAGCGGACTAGCGGGACCCAATGAGCAGTTCTTC. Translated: CASGSGLAGPNEQFF.